This entry features one T cell receptor (beta chain) sequence. Its matching antigen is unknown. The CDR3 is 16 amino acids. Deletions cut 2 bases from V and 2 bases from J, with 14 bases between. Germline CDR1 and CDR2: SGHDT and YYEEEE. Sequencing used immunoSEQ multiplex PCR; TCRdb keeps in-frame clones, though not all of them. Of approximately 20,000 clones in the sample, roughly 82% are singletons; the top ten hold approximately 2.8%. This sample was included in a study of T cells and Merkel cell carcinoma outcomes. Study observations and caveats: Merkel cell carcinoma outcomes were reportedly predicted by repertoire and T-cell density.

The source of this sequence is a human donor with Merkel cell carcinoma. The rearrangement joins TRBV5-6 to TRBJ2-1; perhaps TRBD1 as D (5 bases). The source material was tumor tissue from Merkel cell carcinoma. The DNA for the CDR3 is TGTGCCAGCAGCTTCCAGGGTAGTTTTCCCTACAATGAGCAGTTCTTC. This sequence encodes CASSFQGSFPYNEQFF.